The sequence of this T cell receptor beta chain was determined in a study of blood T cell repertoires in COVID-19 (dated by TCRdb to about 2020). Notes on the research overall: Samples covering the acute and convalescent phases of COVID-19 were provided by collaborators in the United States, Italy and Spain. Where available, HLA class I and class II types were taken from metadata supplied by the sample provider and were not determined by assay-based typing. The repertoires were released in a freely available public database meant as a resource for research on the immune response to SARS-CoV-2. Samples came from the ongoing ImmuneRACE study (first 160 participants) plus 1,254 subjects from 6 global collaborators. Subjects who had been exposed to COVID-19, were actively infected with it, or had recovered from it provided the deeply sampled blood TCRbeta repertoires that made up the dataset. The prospective study material was composed of cDNA or gDNA derived from T cells, B-cell-depleted T cells, or PBMCs. The sample metadata nearly always contained a de-identified subject ID, COVID-19 status, age in years and sex.

Study-level results and caveats: How much clinical and demographic metadata was included differed by source and by participant, and the metadata was provided uncurated.

On this clone: Its antigen has not been determined. No quality values exist for individual bases; no much larger clone is one base distant.

The germline V gene gives CDR1 as SGHDT and CDR2 as YYEEEE. Between the V and J ends, shortened by 8 bases and 1 base respectively, the junction contains 15 bases. Taken from cysteine to phenylalanine, the CDR3 has 14 residues. Left in the record is the CDR3 DNA by itself, 42 bases read in frame from the first base. TCRbeta CDR3 regions were amplified from genomic DNA using the immunoSEQ Assay, a bias-controlled multiplex PCR. In the authors' own workflow: Within the assay, amplification of reference gene primers was used to estimate how many nucleated cells each sample contained. To quantify the absolute abundance of each unique TCRbeta CDR3 rearrangement, sequence reads were collapsed and filtered. For each sample, productive Simpson clonality was calculated by taking the square root of Simpson's diversity index across productive rearrangements. TCRdb mirrors the immuneACCESS table, restricted to in-frame sequences. Some clones are absent from its copies; in checked studies, under half trace to an unresolved V gene, and the reason for the others is unknown. D and trimming were read from the DNA, whereas the V and J calls and clone size are those reported in that table. The sample has 85,000 to 120,000 clones on record, approximately 86% of them singletons. The ten most abundant clones make up about 2.9% of the sample.

The collaborating institutions used their own protocols to collect whole blood in K2EDTA tubes. For TCRbeta analysis, collaborators shipped samples in one of three forms: frozen whole blood, isolated PBMCs, or DNA extracted from either of those sample types. What was sequenced was peripheral blood. This TCR came from a man in his forties or fifties with active or convalescent COVID-19. Recombination linked TRBV5-6 to TRBJ2-5; D gene: possibly TRBD1, on 7 matching bases. DNA sequence: TGTGCCAGTATGACAGGGACTTTCCAAGAGACCCAGTACTTC. Its translation is CASMTGTFQETQYF. Supplemented by the reference TRBV5-6 and TRBJ2-5 proteins around the CDR3, the complete variable domain is DAGVTQSPTHLIKTRGQQVTLRCSPKSGHDTVSWYQQALGQGPQFIFQYYEEEERQRGNFPDRFSGHQFPNYSSELNVNALLLGDSALYLCASMTGTFQETQYFGPGTRLLVL.